This TCR beta chain came from a study of T cell clonality in common variable immunodeficiency. Study-wide results and caveats: Fewer deletions and N-nucleotide insertions were reportedly seen in common variable immunodeficiency TCR beta sequences. Fewer TCRbeta clones were shared among CVID subjects than controls.

The CDR3 has 19 residues. Trimming removed 0 bases at V and 1 base at J, with 21 bases between. The method was immunoSEQ multiplex PCR; TCRdb's version includes in-frame clones alone and lacks a portion of them. The table lists 55,000 or so clones, with no singletons. Patients and controls were mostly of Caucasian heritage. This clone was observed many times. Its antigen is as yet unknown. The read terminates 3 residues ahead of where the CDR3 ends, so the germline J gene completes it. Sequencing was carried out using peripheral blood mononuclear cells. The chain links TRBV23-1 to TRBJ1-1, with D maybe TRBD1 (5 bases). TRBV23-1 is placed among ORFs of uncertain function. The sequence came from a person aged 18 to 75 in good health. The sequenced CDR3 bases are TGCGCCAGCAGTCAATCCTTGTTAGTTCGGGGGAAAACGAACACTGAA. Translated, it gives CASSQSLLVRGKTNTE. The entire CDR3 protein is CASSQSLLVRGKTNTEAFF.